Listed below are T cell receptor beta chains from one sample, sequenced in a study of T cell responses to AZD1222 COVID-19 vaccine. This table comes from immunoSEQ multiplex PCR, and its TCRdb copy is limited to in-frame clones, with some not included. Here the sample spans 130,000 to 150,000 clones, 90% to 95% being singletons. The specimen was peripheral blood, collected on day 0 of MenACWY control vaccination. Source of these receptors: an adult in good health. Each CDR3 is given with its conserved first and last residue. Each record gives: J gene, clone size, V gene, D gene, CDR3 protein, CDR3 DNA. D genes are given only for firm matches. The listing skips clone size in some rows; elsewhere it reads once, few, many or a size class.

TRBJ1-5	-	TRBV19	-	CATQTLSGAVMPQHF	TGTGCCACTCAAACCCTGTCAGGGGCGGTGATGCCCCAGCATTTT
TRBJ1-3	-	TRBV27	-	CASPFRGGPGNTIYF	TGTGCCAGCCCCTTCAGGGGAGGGCCTGGAAACACCATATATTTT
TRBJ1-2	-	TRBV7-8	-	CASSLEGGAEGYTF	TGTGCCAGCAGCTTAGAGGGAGGGGCGGAAGGCTACACCTTC
TRBJ1-5	-	TRBV7-9	-	CASSQDADWYSNQPQHF	TGTGCCAGCAGCCAAGACGCGGACTGGTATAGCAATCAGCCCCAGCATTTT
TRBJ1-2	-	TRBV5-4	-	CASSLDYGYTF	TGTGCCAGCAGCTTGGACTATGGCTACACCTTC
TRBJ2-6	-	TRBV5-1	-	CASSLSNPGANVLTF	TGCGCCAGCAGCTTGTCTAACCCTGGGGCCAACGTCCTGACTTTC
TRBJ1-6	once	TRBV28	-	CAASQGGSPLHF	TGTGCCGCTAGCCAGGGTGGTTCACCCCTCCACTTT
TRBJ1-2	-	TRBV5-6	-	CASSLELGVAGYTF	TGTGCCAGCAGCTTGGAGTTAGGAGTGGCTGGCTACACCTTC
TRBJ1-1	few	TRBV30	-	CAWIWDATMNTEAFF	TGTGCCTGGATATGGGACGCAACCATGAACACTGAAGCTTTCTTT
TRBJ1-2	-	TRBV3-1/TRBV3-2	-	CASSQDWKGQFYGYTF	TGTGCCAGCAGCCAAGATTGGAAAGGACAGTTCTATGGCTACACCTTC
TRBJ2-7	-	TRBV7-9	-	CASSLGTGDEQYF	TGTGCCAGCAGCTTGGGGACGGGGGACGAGCAGTACTTC
TRBJ1-2	-	TRBV5-8	TRBD1	CASSSSGTGKSYGYTF	TGTGCCAGCAGCTCCTCCGGGACAGGGAAATCTTATGGCTACACCTTC
TRBJ1-5	-	TRBV10-3	-	CAISDRDTLYSNQPQHF	TGTGCCATCAGTGACCGGGACACCTTGTATAGCAATCAGCCCCAGCATTTT
TRBJ2-7	once	TRBV28	TRBD2	CASRPGLAGSHEQYF	TGTGCCAGCAGGCCAGGACTAGCGGGATCCCACGAGCAGTACTTC
TRBJ1-5	-	TRBV27	-	CASRRAGSNQPQHF	TGTGCCAGCAGACGGGCGGGAAGCAATCAGCCCCAGCATTTT
TRBJ2-2	-	TRBV5-1	-	CASSSSGTQNTGELFF	TGCGCCAGCAGCTCATCCGGGACACAGAACACCGGGGAGCTGTTTTTT
TRBJ1-4	once	TRBV19	-	CASSLGIGQTNEKLFF	TGTGCCAGTAGCCTCGGAATCGGACAGACTAATGAAAAACTGTTTTTT
TRBJ1-3	-	TRBV7-9	TRBD1	CASSKGQGRPGNTIYF	TGTGCCAGCAGCAAGGGACAGGGCCGTCCTGGAAACACCATATATTTT
TRBJ1-5	-	TRBV7-2	-	CATGGTNDNQPQHF	TGTGCTACCGGGGGGACAAATGACAATCAGCCCCAGCATTTT
TRBJ1-2	-	TRBV14	-	CASSQGWEDFYGYTF	TGTGCCAGCAGCCAAGGGTGGGAGGATTTCTATGGCTACACCTTC
TRBJ2-7	-	TRBV7-9	TRBD2	CASSSTSVSSYEQYF	TGTGCCAGCAGCTCGACTAGCGTCAGCTCCTACGAGCAGTACTTC
TRBJ1-2	-	TRBV28	TRBD1	CASREVSGTGAGGYTF	TGTGCCAGCAGGGAAGTCTCCGGGACAGGGGCTGGTGGCTACACCTTC
TRBJ1-5	-	TRBV3-1/TRBV3-2	TRBD1	CASSQTGTGLNQPQHF	TGTGCCAGCAGCCAGACCGGGACAGGGCTCAATCAGCCCCAGCATTTT
TRBJ1-1	few	TRBV5-8	-	CASSRSGPQGTEAFF	TGTGCCAGCAGCAGATCGGGGCCCCAGGGCACTGAAGCTTTCTTT
TRBJ2-7	-	TRBV28	TRBD2	CASSGPGLSFYEQYF	TGTGCCAGCAGTGGTCCGGGACTATCATTCTACGAGCAGTACTTC
TRBJ2-3	-	TRBV11-1	TRBD2	CASSLQTSGDTQYF	TGTGCCAGCAGCTTACAAACTAGCGGGGATACGCAGTATTTT